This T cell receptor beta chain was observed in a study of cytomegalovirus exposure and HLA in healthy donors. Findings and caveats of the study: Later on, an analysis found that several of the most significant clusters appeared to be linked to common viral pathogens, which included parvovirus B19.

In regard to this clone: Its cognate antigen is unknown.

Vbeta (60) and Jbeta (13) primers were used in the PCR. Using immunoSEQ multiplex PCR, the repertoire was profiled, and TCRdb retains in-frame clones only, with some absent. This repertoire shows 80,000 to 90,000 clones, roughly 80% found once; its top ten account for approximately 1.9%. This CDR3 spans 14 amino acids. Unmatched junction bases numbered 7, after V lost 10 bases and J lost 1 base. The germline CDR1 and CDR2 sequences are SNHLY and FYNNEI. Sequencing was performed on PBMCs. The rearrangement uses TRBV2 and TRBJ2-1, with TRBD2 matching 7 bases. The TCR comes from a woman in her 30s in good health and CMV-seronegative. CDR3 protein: CATKGGSSYNEQFF. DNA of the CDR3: TGTGCCACCAAGGGCGGGAGTTCCTACAATGAGCAGTTCTTC.